This T cell receptor beta chain was profiled in a study of T-cell reconstitution after alpha-beta-depleted transplantation in children. The TCRbeta library incorporated unique molecular identifiers. TCRdb reprocessed the PCR reads with MiXCR, giving one entry per CDR3 protein. Of just under 550,000 distinct CDR3 sequences listed, around 19% were seen once; the top ten hold 3% to 4%. V lost 3 bases and J lost 4; bases outside the gene matches: 8. From germline, CDR1 is DFQATT and CDR2 SNEGSKA (reference sequence). The CDR3 is 14 amino acids. The input for sequencing was PBMCs from the stem cell graft donor, taken from the stem cell graft. V usage is TRBV20-1 and J usage is TRBJ2-5, with 7 bases identical to TRBD2. The sequence was collected from a human donor who donated a stem cell graft to a child with acute lymphoblastic leukemia. CDR3 loop: CSARGGTGGETQYF. The DNA of the CDR3 is TGCAGTGCTAGGGGGGGGACTGGGGGAGAGACCCAGTACTTC.